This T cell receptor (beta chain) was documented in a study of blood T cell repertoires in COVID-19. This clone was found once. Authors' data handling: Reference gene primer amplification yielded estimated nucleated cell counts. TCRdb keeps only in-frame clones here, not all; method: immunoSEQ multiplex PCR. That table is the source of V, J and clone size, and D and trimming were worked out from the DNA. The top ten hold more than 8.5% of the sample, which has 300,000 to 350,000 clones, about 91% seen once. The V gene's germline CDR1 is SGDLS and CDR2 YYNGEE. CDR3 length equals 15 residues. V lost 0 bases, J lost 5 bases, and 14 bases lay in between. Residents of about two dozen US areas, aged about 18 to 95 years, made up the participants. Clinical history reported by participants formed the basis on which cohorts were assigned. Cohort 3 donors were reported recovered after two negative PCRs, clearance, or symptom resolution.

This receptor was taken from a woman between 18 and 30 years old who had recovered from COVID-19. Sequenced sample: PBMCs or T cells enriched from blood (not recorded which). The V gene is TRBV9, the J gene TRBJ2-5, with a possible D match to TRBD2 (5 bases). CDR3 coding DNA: TGTGCCAGCAGCGTAGTCAGCGGCCAATGGGAGACCCAGTACTTC. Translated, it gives CASSVVSGQWETQYF.